These 11 T cell receptor beta chains were sequenced from one sample in a study of glioma-infiltrating T cells after dendritic cell vaccination (dated by TCRdb to 2016 to 2017). To prepare the library, the immunoSEQ multiplex PCR assay was applied. TCRdb provides this immuneACCESS table in a form limited to in-frame rearrangements. Some clones are lacking; in checked studies, under half of them reflect an unresolved V gene, and why the rest are absent is not known. This sample has around 89,000 clones in its table, and around 86% of those were observed once. Of the sample, about 15% is held by the ten largest clones. Sequencing used blood, obtained before dendritic cell vaccination. The receptors shown here come from a human donor with glioblastoma.

V is TRBV9 and J is TRBJ2-2; D may be TRBD2 (5 bases). The CDR3 contains 18 residues. Germline loops: CDR1 SGDLS, CDR2 YYNGEE. V was shortened by 0 bases and J by 1 base, with 16 bases between the two germline ends. The CDR3 region is CASSVAQRPGGNTGELFF. The CDR3 DNA reads as TGTGCCAGCAGCGTAGCTCAACGACCTGGAGGGAACACCGGGGAGCTGTTTTTT. Using reference TRBV9 and TRBJ2-2 for the parts outside the CDR3, the full variable domain is DSGVTQTPKHLITATGQRVTLRCSPRSGDLSVYWYQQSLDQGLQFLIQYYNGEERAKGNILERFSAQQFPDLHSELNLSSLELGDSALYFCASSVAQRPGGNTGELFFGEGSRLTVL.

The chain links TRBV2 to TRBJ2-3, with 10 bases identical to TRBD2. Germline CDR1 reads SNHLY; CDR2 reads FYNNEI. The CDR3 spans 16 residues. J lost 6 bases, V lost 8 bases, and 14 bases had no gene match. As DNA, the CDR3 is TGTGCCAGCGGAAGGACTAGCGGACAGGCCGGCGATACGCAGTATTTT. It specifies CASGRTSGQAGDTQYF.

This chain uses TRBV18 with TRBJ1-2; the D is unclear. The CDR3 has 17 amino acids. CDR1 is KGHSH and CDR2 is LQKENI in the germline V gene. V lost 4 bases to trimming and J lost 2 bases, with 20 bases between them. As DNA, the CDR3 is TGTGCCAGCTCACGTGAATACTACAGCGGCCAAAACTATGGCTACACCTTC. Translating gives CASSREYYSGQNYGYTF.

V is TRBV7-2 and J is TRBJ2-5; 14 positions agree with TRBD2. The junction had 7 bases not matched to a gene; V was cut back by 5 bases and J by 5 bases. CDR1 and CDR2 (germline): SGHTA, FQGNSA. This CDR3 has 16 residues. The CDR3 reads CASSAGTSGSGETQYF. CDR3 nucleotide sequence: TGTGCCAGCAGCGCCGGGACTAGCGGGAGCGGGGAGACCCAGTACTTC.

The gene calls are TRBV13 and TRBJ2-1, with 15 bases lining up with TRBD2. The CDR3 covers 18 residues. V lost 4 bases, J lost 0 bases, and 4 bases stayed unmatched. CDR1 and CDR2 (germline): PRHDT, FYEKMQ (reference sequence). The DNA of the CDR3 is TGTGCCAGCAGCTCGGGACTAGCGGGAGGTAGCTCCTACAATGAGCAGTTCTTC. Its translation: CASSSGLAGGSSYNEQFF. The variable domain in full, with the rest retrieved from reference TRBV13 and TRBJ2-1, is AAGVIQSPRHLIKEKRETATLKCYPIPRHDTVYWYQQGPGQDPQFLISFYEKMQSDKGSIPDRFSAQQFSDYHSELNMSSLELGDSALYFCASSSGLAGGSSYNEQFFGPGTRLTVL.

CDR3 coding DNA: TGTGCCAGCAGTTATGGAGACGGCAACACTGAAGCTTTCTTT. This gives the protein CASSYGDGNTEAFF. V gene TRBV6-5 combines with J gene TRBJ1-1; no firm D call. The V and J ends lost 3 bases and 2 bases respectively, with 10 bases between them. This CDR3 has 14 amino acids. Germline CDR1 MNHEY, CDR2 SVGAGI.

This clone was found a few times. This chain connects TRBV19 to TRBJ1-5; TRBD1 matches at 10 bases. J was trimmed by 2 bases and V by 7 bases; bases with no gene match: 5. Germline CDR1 reads LNHDA; CDR2 reads SQIVND (reference sequence). There are 15 residues in the CDR3. The CDR3 DNA reads as TGTGCCAGTAAAGTGGACAGGGGGGGCAATCAGCCCCAGCATTTT. This sequence encodes CASKVDRGGNQPQHF.

The V call is TRBV28, the J call TRBJ2-7; 9 bases are a match to TRBD1. V dropped 6 bases and J dropped 2; count of bases not matched to a gene: 11. There are 16 residues in the CDR3. Looked up from germline, CDR1 is MDHEN and CDR2 is SYDVKM. CDR3 in amino acids: CASRDPGQGRTYEQYF. The CDR3 DNA follows: TGTGCCAGCAGGGATCCGGGACAGGGAAGAACCTACGAGCAGTACTTC.

J is TRBJ1-5 and V is TRBV6-5; a possible D gene is TRBD1 (5 bases). The CDR3 length is 14 residues. Trimming stripped 2 bases from V and 7 bases from J, with 12 bases between. Germline assignment: CDR1 MNHEY and CDR2 SVGAGI. In DNA, the CDR3 is TGTGCCAGCAGTTACGGGGGGGGTGGACAGCCCCAGCATTTT. Encoded protein: CASSYGGGGQPQHF.

This sequence joins TRBV6-6 and TRBJ1-5; no reliable D call. V gave up 6 bases and J gave up 8 bases, with 20 bases separating them. Germline CDR1 and CDR2: MNHNY and SVGAGI (reference sequence). The CDR3 covers 15 residues. The CDR3 reads CASRRDTSGDEPQHF. As DNA, the CDR3 is TGTGCCAGCAGGCGAGACACCTCCGGGGATGAGCCCCAGCATTTT.

The chain combines TRBV7-2 with TRBJ2-3; maybe TRBD1 (6 bases). Trimming took off 5 bases at V and 1 base at J, with 13 bases between the two ends. The CDR3 consists of 15 residues. Germline lookup yields CDR1 SGHTA and CDR2 FQGNSA. Here the CDR3 reads CASSIDRIGTDTQYF. CDR3 nucleotide sequence: TGTGCCAGCAGCATTGACAGGATCGGCACAGATACGCAGTATTTT.